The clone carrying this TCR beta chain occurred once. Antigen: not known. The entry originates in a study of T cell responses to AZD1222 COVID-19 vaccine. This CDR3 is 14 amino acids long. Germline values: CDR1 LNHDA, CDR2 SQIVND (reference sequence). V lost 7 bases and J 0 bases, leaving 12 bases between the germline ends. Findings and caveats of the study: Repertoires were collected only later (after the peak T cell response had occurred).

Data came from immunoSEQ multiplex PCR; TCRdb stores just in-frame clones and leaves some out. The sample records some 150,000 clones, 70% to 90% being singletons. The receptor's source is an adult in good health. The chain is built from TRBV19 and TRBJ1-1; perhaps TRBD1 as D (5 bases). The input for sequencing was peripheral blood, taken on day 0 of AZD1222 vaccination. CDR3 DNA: TGTGCCAGTACCCCGGGACTTATGAACACTGAAGCTTTCTTT. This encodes CASTPGLMNTEAFF. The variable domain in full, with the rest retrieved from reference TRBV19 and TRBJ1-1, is DGGITQSPKYLFRKEGQNVTLSCEQNLNHDAMYWYRQDPGQGLRLIYYSQIVNDFQKGDIAEGYSVSREKKESFPLTVTSAQKNPTAFYLCASTPGLMNTEAFFGQGTRLTVV.